This T cell receptor (beta chain) was captured by sequencing in a study of T cells after yellow fever vaccination (dated by TCRdb to about 2019). Notes on the research overall: The SMART-Seq v4 Ultra Low Input RNA kit was used to prepare libraries from fractions with low cell numbers. To track T-cell clones before and after primary and booster YFV17D yellow fever vaccination, bulk TCR alpha and beta repertoires were sequenced longitudinally. Two healthy male donors, one aged 18 to 30 and one aged 30 to 40 years, were included in the cohort. Blood was collected at multiple timepoints before and after primary and secondary immunization, and bulk PBMC replicates and cell subsets were isolated. What the work shows at the level of the full study, not this receptor alone: Most clones expanded after primary vaccination were re-detected after the booster (96% of CD4 and roughly 85% of CD8), suggesting broad memory maintenance. Computational filtering was needed because FACS-sorted repertoires could contain abundant contaminating clonotypes from the bulk population. Compared with the primary T-cell response, the secondary T-cell response was faster but weaker, reaching its peak on day 5 rather than on day 15. A small fraction of clonotypes appeared in both the CD4 and CD8 compartments, likely as a result of convergent recombination. Because the study included only two donors, the extent to which the findings can be generalized is limited.

TCRdb names Illumina NovaSeq 6000 as the instrument used. TCR cDNA was synthesized by 5'RACE template switching, through which a universal primer site and unique molecular identifiers were introduced. cDNA synthesis was primed from both the TCR alpha and TCR beta constant segments. Library amplification used two PCR steps, and the second PCR step added sample barcodes and sequencing adapters. Sequencing of the libraries was done on either Illumina HiSeq 2500 (2x100 bp) or NovaSeq (2x150 bp). As for the original processing: Demultiplexing of reads and collapsing into UMI consensus sequences were performed with MIGEC, and V(D)J alignment was carried out with MiXCR. Using edgeR on replicate PBMC samples, clonotypes were called vaccine-responding if FDR was below 0.01 and the log2 fold change was above 5 up to day 15. CD4 or CD8 identity was assigned to each bulk clonotype according to whether the clonotype was present at higher abundance in the sequenced CD4 repertoire or the sequenced CD8 repertoire. TCRdb's own reprocessing of the public reads used fastp at Q25 and MiXCR and kept productive beta chains. CDR3 protein duplicates are merged, each entry listing the most common genes and DNA. The V and J calls were determined by TCRdb, not by the authors. This sample holds 300,000 or so distinct CDR3 sequences; approximately 10% were observed only once. About 3% of the sample is in the top ten clones.

The treatment or condition label on this specimen signifies: live attenuated yellow fever vaccine strain. PBMCs were isolated from peripheral blood using a standard Ficoll-Paque protocol. CD4 and CD8 T-cell fractions were isolated with Dynabeads CD4 and CD8 positive selection kits. TriZol was used to extract RNA from bulk PBMCs, from CD4 and CD8 fractions, and from dextramer-positive and dextramer-negative fractions. According to the germline V gene, CDR1 reads SGHTA and CDR2 reads FQGTGA. The CDR3 goes from the cysteine to the phenylalanine over 15 residues. Only the CDR3 portion is preserved as DNA: 45 bases, with reading frame beginning at the first base. V drops 3 bases and J drops 1 base, leaving 9 bases in between. Turning to this clonotype: There is no known antigen for this receptor. No much larger clone exists at a distance of one base, and base qualities are not known.

The sequencing used CD4+ T cells sorted from PBMCs, collected 5 days after the yellow fever booster vaccination. The sequence was collected from a man aged 18-30 years who received the YFV17D yellow fever vaccine. Recombination joined TRBV7-3 with TRBJ2-2; the D gene assignment is ambiguous. This receptor carries the CDR3 CASSFLGQNTGELFF. DNA sequence: TGTGCCAGCAGCTTCCTTGGCCAGAACACCGGGGAGCTGTTTTTT.